This passage covers 14 T cell receptor beta chains from one sample sequenced in a study of OX40 agonist ivuxolimab in advanced cancers. TCRdb's table, derived via immunoSEQ multiplex PCR, lists solely in-frame clones and lacks some. The sample shows approximately 50,000 clones, 84% of them seen only once. Source: CD4+ or CD8+ T cells sorted from blood, taken in a trial of the OX40 agonist ivuxolimab. The receptors were sampled from an adult with an advanced solid tumor such as melanoma, head and neck, liver or kidney cancer.

This clone was counted only a few times. The V call is TRBV7-9, the J call TRBJ1-3, with D tentatively TRBD1 (5 bases). V shed 2 bases and J shed 2 bases, with 22 bases lying between them. This CDR3 is 19 amino acids long. Per germline, CDR1 SEHNR and CDR2 FQNEAQ (reference sequence). CDR3 DNA sequence: TGTGCCAGCAGCTTAAGGGCCGGCCCAGGGAAGTTCACTGGAAACACCATATATTTT. Translating gives CASSLRAGPGKFTGNTIYF.

This sequence joins TRBV7-2 and TRBJ1-1; D gene uncertain. The V gene lost 5 bases and the J gene lost 1 base, with 8 bases spanning the gap. Germline-derived CDR1 and CDR2 are SGHTA and FQGNSA. The CDR3 consists of 13 residues. The CDR3 is CASSTQKNTEAFF. The CDR3 DNA reads TGTGCCAGCAGCACACAGAAGAACACTGAAGCTTTCTTT.

The V and J genes are TRBV13 and TRBJ2-1; 9 bases match TRBD2. CDR1 PRHDT and CDR2 FYEKMQ come from the germline V gene (reference sequence). The CDR3 runs 13 residues. The trim removed 9 bases at V and 9 bases at J, leaving 9 bases unmatched. DNA of the CDR3: TGTGCCAGTTCTTTTAGCGGGAGTCGTGAGCAGTTCTTC. Translated: CASSFSGSREQFF.

The rearrangement links TRBV7-6 to TRBJ2-1, with 7 positions matching TRBD2. Germline V gene lookup returns CDR1 SGHVS and CDR2 FNYEAQ. CDR3 size: 15 residues. V gave up 0 bases and J gave up 11 bases; unmatched junction bases: 10. CDR3 protein: CASSLAASGGGKQFF. DNA for the CDR3: TGTGCCAGCAGCTTAGCGGCATCCGGGGGAGGGAAGCAGTTCTTC.

This clone has a handful of counts. The chain has TRBV2 and TRBJ2-2; TRBD2 agrees at 11 bases. Germline V gives CDR1 SNHLY, CDR2 FYNNEI. Trimming removed 4 bases from V and 7 bases from J; junction bases left unmatched: 11. The CDR3 spans 17 residues. The CDR3 nucleotides are TGTGCCAGCAGTGCGACTAGCGGGAATATTTTGGGCGGGGAGCTGTTTTTT. Amino acids: CASSATSGNILGGELFF.

The rearrangement joins TRBV19 to TRBJ1-2; D ambiguous. Germline V lookup: CDR1 LNHDA, CDR2 SQIVND (reference sequence). The CDR3 runs to 17 residues. V lost 0 bases and J lost 7, with 21 bases in between. The DNA for the CDR3 is TGTGCCAGTAGTATAGACCCCCGGACGGCCGTTTCGGGTGGCTACACCTTC. Translated, it gives CASSIDPRTAVSGGYTF.

This clone was found once. The chain carries TRBV11-3 and TRBJ2-1; the match to TRBD1 covers 10 bases. CDR1 is SGHNT and CDR2 is YENEEA in the germline V gene. The V gene end was trimmed by 1 base and the J gene end by 7 bases; junction bases not matched to a gene: 4. CDR3 length equals 15 residues. CDR3 DNA sequence: TGTGCCAGCAGCTTAGGACAGGGGGCGAGGAATGAGCAGTTCTTC. It yields the protein CASSLGQGARNEQFF.

This chain uses TRBV28 with TRBJ1-2; 7 nucleotides match TRBD1. The CDR3 is 16 residues long. Germline V gene lookup returns CDR1 MDHEN and CDR2 SYDVKM. The trim removed 5 bases at V and 4 bases at J, leaving 13 bases unmatched. This CDR3 reads CASSPIRTGGTYGYTF. Written as DNA, the CDR3 is TGTGCCAGCAGTCCCATTCGGACAGGCGGGACCTATGGCTACACCTTC.

The chain uses TRBV5-1 and TRBJ2-3; possible D gene TRBD1, 6 bases. The V end lost 4 bases, the J end lost 2 bases, and 11 bases lay between the germline ends. Germline lookup yields CDR1 SGHRS and CDR2 YFSETQ. CDR3 length: 14 residues. DNA of the CDR3: TGCGCCAGCAGCCAGGGGTGGGACACAGATACGCAGTATTTT. Amino acid sequence: CASSQGWDTDTQYF.

This clone was seen once. The gene calls are TRBV1 and TRBJ2-3. TRBV1 is recorded as a pseudogene. CDR3 length: 15 residues. The CDR3 sequence is CTSSQEWVVTDTQYF. In DNA, the CDR3 is TGCACCAGCAGCCAAGAATGGGTAGTCACAGATACGCAGTATTTT.

The chain uses TRBV28 and TRBJ1-4; a weak D match, TRBD1 (5 bases). There are 12 residues in the CDR3. The germline V gene has CDR1 MDHEN and CDR2 SYDVKM. The ends were cut back, 6 bases at V and 8 bases at J, with 10 bases in the middle. The CDR3 region is CASRPGGEKLFF. CDR3 DNA sequence: TGTGCCAGCAGACCGGGGGGGGAAAAACTGTTTTTT.

The chain is built from TRBV6-5 and TRBJ1-4; tentatively, D is TRBD1 (6 bases). CDR1 is MNHEY and CDR2 is SVGAGI in the germline V gene. V lost 0 bases and J lost 15, with 20 bases in between. The CDR3 runs to 15 residues. DNA for the CDR3: TGTGCCAGCAGTTACTCCTGGACAGCCCTAGGAGAGGTGTTTTTT. Translation: CASSYSWTALGEVFF.

V is TRBV6-1 and J is TRBJ2-3; D could derive from TRBD1 or TRBD2 (6 bases each). Trimming removed 6 bases from V and 3 bases from J, with 10 bases in between. Germline CDR1 and CDR2: MNHNS and SASEGT. The CDR3 runs to 13 residues. CDR3: CASRDSGTDTQYF. In nucleotides, the CDR3 is TGTGCCAGCAGGGACAGCGGGACAGATACGCAGTATTTT.

This rearrangement joins TRBV27 to TRBJ1-1, with TRBD1 matching over 7 bases. V lost 7 bases, J lost 0 bases, and 11 bases stayed unmatched. CDR3 length: 16 amino acids. Per the germline V gene, CDR1 is MNHEY and CDR2 is SMNVEV (reference sequence). CDR3 nucleotide sequence: TGTGCCAGCAAACGACTGGGACAGACCATGAACACTGAAGCTTTCTTT. Translated, it gives CASKRLGQTMNTEAFF.